The 24 T cell receptor beta chains given below trace back to one sample, sequenced in a study of T-cell reconstitution after alpha-beta-depleted transplantation in children. Unique molecular identifiers were used to barcode this TCRbeta library. TCRdb re-called the PCR reads with MiXCR, one entry per CDR3 protein. Here the sample spans 490,000 or so distinct CDR3 sequences, approximately 12% being singletons. Sequencing used PBMCs from the stem cell graft donor, obtained from the stem cell graft. Source of these receptors: a human donor who donated a stem cell graft to a child with combined immunodeficiency.

This clonotype has ten or more counts. This rearrangement joins TRBV5-6 to TRBJ2-1; 7 nucleotides line up with TRBD2. J was trimmed by 10 bases and V by 6 bases; bases with no gene match: 10. There are 13 residues in the CDR3. CDR1 SGHDT and CDR2 YYEEEE come from the germline V gene. The CDR3 sequence is CASTKGGSGEQFF. The DNA of the CDR3 is TGTGCCAGCACAAAGGGAGGGAGTGGGGAGCAGTTCTTC.

This clonotype was seen ten or more times. The chain employs TRBV7-9 and TRBJ2-7; D gene ambiguous. V was trimmed by 2 bases and J by 3 bases, leaving 11 bases between them. Germline V gives CDR1 SEHNR, CDR2 FQNEAQ (reference sequence). The CDR3 sequence is 14 residues long. Written as DNA, the CDR3 is TGTGCCAGCAGCTTATCCGACGTTGACTACGAGCAGTACTTC. It is translated as CASSLSDVDYEQYF.

This rearrangement joins TRBV24-1 to TRBJ1-5, with D unresolved. The CDR3 has 13 amino acids. Trimming took off 9 bases at V and 2 bases at J, with 10 bases between the two ends. Germline CDR1 and CDR2: KGHDR and SFDVKD. The CDR3 is CATGPEGNQPQHF. As DNA, the CDR3 is TGTGCCACCGGACCGGAGGGCAATCAGCCCCAGCATTTT.

CDR3 protein: CASSQDWTGGTEAFF. The CDR3 bases are TGTGCCAGCAGCCAAGATTGGACGGGCGGCACTGAAGCTTTCTTT. The rearrangement uses TRBV3-1 and TRBJ1-1, with unresolved D. Trimming took 0 bases from V and 4 from J, leaving 12 bases between them. Germline lookup yields CDR1 LGHDT and CDR2 YNNKEL (reference sequence). The CDR3 has 15 amino acids.

This clonotype was found many times. V gene TRBV5-1 combines with J gene TRBJ2-6; 7 nucleotides match TRBD1. This CDR3 has 18 residues. V dropped 4 bases and J dropped 0; count of bases not matched to a gene: 10. Germline values: CDR1 SGHRS, CDR2 YFSETQ. In nucleotides, the CDR3 is TGCGCCAGCAGCCCGTCGACAGGGATGTTCTCTGGGGCCAACGTCCTGACTTTC. Translating it yields CASSPSTGMFSGANVLTF.

This clonotype has just a few counts. The chain uses TRBV7-3 and TRBJ2-3; D is unresolved. The CDR3 runs 16 residues. Germline CDR1 and CDR2: SGHTA and FQGTGA. Deletions cut 2 bases from V and 0 bases from J, with 12 bases between. The CDR3 coding sequence is TGTGCCAGCAGCTTAGGAACCGCTTCTAGCACAGATACGCAGTATTTT. Its protein is CASSLGTASSTDTQYF.

This clonotype occurred a few times. CDR3 bases: TGTGCCAGCCTTCCGGACTCTGGAAACACCATATATTTT. Its translation is CASLPDSGNTIYF. The chain recombines TRBV25-1 with TRBJ1-3; no firm D call. Per germline, CDR1 MGHDK and CDR2 SYGVNS. V was pared by 8 bases and J by 0 bases, with 8 bases between. This CDR3 is 13 amino acids long.

In this sample, this clonotype turned up a few times. The junction differs from germline at one of its ends, possibly a read error. The genes are TRBV24-1 and TRBJ2-5; D is unclear. CDR3 length: 13 residues. CDR1 is KGHDR and CDR2 is SFDVKD in the germline V gene. The CDR3 DNA is TGTGCCACCAGTGACCCCCTTCAAGGGACCCAGTACTTC. This translates into CATSDPLQGTQYF.

The sample holds a few counts of this clonotype. The rearrangement links TRBV7-2 to TRBJ1-1, with no clear D. Germline CDR1 reads SGHTA; CDR2 reads FQGNSA. The CDR3 runs 12 residues. V was clipped by 4 bases and J by 8 bases, with 11 bases between them. Written as DNA, the CDR3 is TGTGCCAGCAGCTATGGTAGGGTCGAAGCTTTCTTT. It yields the protein CASSYGRVEAFF.

This clonotype showed up just a few times. The V gene is TRBV19, the J gene TRBJ1-2; TRBD1 matches 10 bases. Trimming removed 7 bases from V and 7 bases from J; junction bases left unmatched: 9. Germline-derived CDR1 and CDR2 are LNHDA and SQIVND (reference sequence). CDR3 length equals 14 residues. This chain's CDR3 is CASTLGQGKVGYTF. As DNA, the CDR3 is TGTGCCAGTACCCTGGGACAGGGGAAAGTTGGCTACACCTTC.

The chain employs TRBV30 and TRBJ2-5; 8 nucleotides agree with TRBD1. Germline loops: CDR1 GTSNPN, CDR2 SVGIG (reference sequence). After removal of 0 bases from V and 5 bases from J, the junction contained 8 bases not matched to a gene. The CDR3 totals 15 residues. CDR3 in amino acids: CAWSVLAGGPETQYF. The CDR3 DNA sequence: TGTGCCTGGAGTGTATTGGCAGGGGGCCCGGAGACCCAGTACTTC.

The chain joins TRBV12-3 or TRBV12-4 to TRBJ2-5, with TRBD1 matching 7 bases. Trimming cost V 6 bases and J 7 bases; bases outside gene matches: 8. This CDR3 spans 13 amino acids. The CDR3 region is CASSGTAQGTQYF. CDR3 sequence (DNA): TGTGCCAGCAGCGGGACAGCCCAGGGGACCCAGTACTTC.

This chain joins TRBV12-3 or TRBV12-4 and TRBJ2-2; 10 bases match TRBD2. The CDR3 sequence is 14 residues long. The V segment lost 6 bases and the J segment 7 bases; nucleotides outside the gene matches: 5. This CDR3 reads CASSPSGSGGELFF. The CDR3 DNA is TGTGCCAGCAGCCCTAGCGGGAGTGGCGGGGAGCTGTTTTTT.

This clonotype was seen ten or more times. The chain joins TRBV29-1 to TRBJ2-1; TRBD2 agrees at 11 bases. Germline CDR1 SQVTM, CDR2 ANQGSEA. The CDR3 runs 14 residues. Losses at the gene ends were 7 bases for V and 7 bases for J; bases not matched to a gene: 9. CDR3 amino acids: CSAILAGVRNEQFF. As DNA, the CDR3 is TGCAGCGCTATACTAGCGGGAGTTAGGAATGAGCAGTTCTTC.

In this sample, this clonotype turned up many times. The chain combines TRBV24-1 with TRBJ2-1, with D hard to call. The germline CDR1 and CDR2 sequences are KGHDR and SFDVKD. V lost 0 bases, J lost 10 bases, and 21 bases lay in between. This CDR3 contains 17 residues. The CDR3 nucleotides are TGTGCCACCAGTGATTTGGACCCCGCTGTTAGGGTCGGCGAGCAGTTCTTC. It specifies CATSDLDPAVRVGEQFF.

The rearrangement joins TRBV6-6 to TRBJ2-1, with D perhaps matching TRBD2 (5 bases). The CDR3 contains 12 residues. CDR1 and CDR2 from the germline V gene are MNHNY and SVGAGI (reference sequence). V shed 8 bases and J shed 7 bases, with 12 bases lying between them. CDR3 sequence (DNA): TGTGCCAGCGGAGGTAGGGTGAATGAGCAGTTCTTC. Encoded protein: CASGGRVNEQFF.

This clonotype has only a few counts. V and J are TRBV11-2 and TRBJ1-1; D might be TRBD1 (5 bases). V was trimmed by 10 bases and J by 4 bases, leaving 10 bases between them. The CDR3 contains 11 residues. Germline V gene sequence: CDR1 SGHAT, CDR2 FQNNGV. CDR3 in DNA: TGTGCCACCTTGGACACCACTGAAGCTTTCTTT. It specifies CATLDTTEAFF.

This clonotype was detected a few times. The gene calls are TRBV27 and TRBJ2-2; weak D call: TRBD1 (6 bases). CDR1 is MNHEY and CDR2 is SMNVEV in the germline V gene (reference sequence). Trimming removed 6 bases at V and 7 bases at J, with 21 bases between. The CDR3 has 16 residues. CDR3 sequence: CASRRTQGKGIGELFF. The CDR3, as DNA: TGTGCCAGCAGACGAACTCAGGGGAAGGGTATCGGGGAGCTGTTTTTT.

This clonotype was counted at least ten times. The chain recombines TRBV15 with TRBJ1-2; no reliable D call. V gave up 0 bases and J gave up 5 bases, with 7 bases separating them. This CDR3 is 13 amino acids long. CDR1 is LNHNV, CDR2 YYDKDF, per germline (reference sequence). The CDR3 spells CATSRDPGYGYTF. In DNA, the CDR3 is TGTGCCACCAGCAGAGATCCTGGGTATGGCTACACCTTC.

The gene calls are TRBV27 and TRBJ2-7, with TRBD2 identical over 8 bases. The CDR3 contains 15 residues. Losses at the gene ends were 2 bases for V and 3 bases for J; bases not matched to a gene: 6. Germline V gene data show CDR1 as MNHEY and CDR2 as SMNVEV (reference sequence). CDR3 sequence (DNA): TGTGCCAGCAGTTTAAGTCCCCTAGCGGGCTACGAGCAGTACTTC. Amino acids: CASSLSPLAGYEQYF.

The rearrangement uses TRBV12-3 or TRBV12-4 and TRBJ2-5; D gene unclear. The CDR3 extends over 15 amino acids. Trimming removed 1 base at V and 1 base at J, with 10 bases between. In DNA, the CDR3 is TGTGCCAGCAGTTTAGTTCCAGCCGGCCAAGAGACCCAGTACTTC. Translation: CASSLVPAGQETQYF.

This clonotype was counted many times. The chain employs TRBV20-1 and TRBJ2-7; tentatively, D is TRBD1 (6 bases). The CDR3 is 12 amino acids. CDR1 is DFQATT, CDR2 SNEGSKA, per germline (reference sequence). The germline V and J ends were trimmed by 2 bases and 2 bases, with 7 bases remaining between them. CDR3 protein: CSARRTAYEQYF. The CDR3 bases are TGCAGTGCTAGAAGGACAGCCTACGAGCAGTACTTC.

Ten or more counts support this clonotype. The genes are TRBV27 and TRBJ2-4; D is unresolved. There are 14 residues in the CDR3. V lost 6 bases and J 1 base, leaving 10 bases between the germline ends. The germline V gene has CDR1 MNHEY and CDR2 SMNVEV (reference sequence). This CDR3 reads CASSQLGAKNIQYF. The CDR3, as DNA: TGTGCCAGCAGCCAACTGGGGGCCAAAAACATTCAGTACTTC.

J is TRBJ2-5 and V is TRBV7-2; D gene ambiguous. Germline CDR1 reads SGHTA; CDR2 reads FQGNSA. The CDR3 contains 17 residues. V gave up 5 bases and J gave up 1 base, with 20 bases separating them. CDR3 sequence (DNA): TGTGCCAGCAGCCGGTATACATCTAGGGTTACCCAAGAGACCCAGTACTTC. Its translation is CASSRYTSRVTQETQYF.